The 27 T cell receptor beta chains below were found in one sample sequenced in a study of CD8 T cells in ankylosing spondylitis. TCRdb re-analysed the 5' RACE reads in MiXCR, keeping a single row per CDR3 protein. The sample includes about 800,000 distinct CDR3 sequences, 10% to 15% of them seen just once. These receptors' targets are unknown. Findings and caveats of the study: In ankylosing spondylitis blood, a motif of roughly eight highly homologous TCR beta variants appeared characteristic.

The specimen was blood, either unsorted or a sorted T cell fraction (not recorded which). The receptors come from a male donor with ankylosing spondylitis.

V usage is TRBV9 and J usage is TRBJ1-2; D is ambiguous. Germline V gives CDR1 SGDLS, CDR2 YYNGEE. This CDR3 contains 15 residues. Trimming pared 2 bases from V and 4 bases from J, leaving 15 bases between. The CDR3 loop reads CASSVDRGSLYGYTF. In nucleotides, the CDR3 is TGTGCCAGCAGCGTGGACCGGGGATCTCTCTATGGCTACACCTTC.

The CDR3 region has the DNA TGCGCCAGCAGCAATCCCGGGACAGGAGATGAGCAGTTCTTC. It yields the protein CASSNPGTGDEQFF. The V gene is TRBV10-2, the J gene TRBJ2-1, with TRBD1 identical over 8 bases. The length of the CDR3 is 14 residues. Trimming at V came to 6 bases and at J to 8 bases, leaving 9 bases not matched to a gene. The germline V gene has CDR1 WSHSY and CDR2 SAAADI.

The rearrangement uses TRBV5-1 and TRBJ2-2; D possibly corresponds to TRBD1 (5 bases). Germline loops: CDR1 SGHRS, CDR2 YFSETQ. The germline V and J ends were trimmed by 0 bases and 3 bases, with 9 bases remaining between them. The CDR3 runs 15 residues. The DNA for the CDR3 is TGCGCCAGCAGCTTGGAGGGGCCGGACACCGGGGAGCTGTTTTTT. It is translated as CASSLEGPDTGELFF.

This clonotype turned up a few times. V is TRBV7-8 and J is TRBJ1-2, with D hard to call. V shed 5 bases and J shed 4 bases, with 14 bases lying between them. This CDR3 has 14 amino acids. Germline V gene sequence: CDR1 SGHVS, CDR2 FQNEAQ. In DNA, the CDR3 is TGTGCCAGCAGCCCCGGGTCTCTATCCTATGGCTACACCTTC. This translates into CASSPGSLSYGYTF.

This clonotype occurred many times. The rearrangement uses TRBV5-1 and TRBJ2-3; D not resolved. CDR3 length: 13 residues. CDR1 and CDR2 from the germline V gene are SGHRS and YFSETQ. Trimming pared 4 bases from V and 2 bases from J, leaving 8 bases between. For the CDR3, the DNA is TGCGCCAGCAGCGACCTTCCCACAGATACGCAGTATTTT. Protein product: CASSDLPTDTQYF.

The rearrangement joins TRBV7-9 to TRBJ1-1, with D possibly TRBD1 on 5 matching bases. Trimming shortened V by 5 bases and J by 0 bases, and 16 bases separated the two germline ends. The CDR3 has 16 amino acids. Looked up from germline, CDR1 is SEHNR and CDR2 is FQNEAQ (reference sequence). The CDR3 loop is CASSPEMGVMNTEAFF. CDR3 nucleotides: TGTGCCAGCAGCCCGGAGATGGGGGTAATGAACACTGAAGCTTTCTTT.

Of note for this clonotype: At one boundary the junction diverges from the germline segment, which might be a read error. The J gene is TRBJ2-5, the V gene TRBV7-7; 10 bases fit TRBD2. CDR1 and CDR2 from the germline V gene are SSHAT and FNYEAQ (reference sequence). CDR3 size: 15 residues. The CDR3 is CASTHSGGPRETQYF. The DNA for the CDR3 is TGTGCTAGCACCCATAGCGGGGGGCCCCGGGAGACCCAGTACTTC.

This chain joins TRBV5-6 and TRBJ2-3; D gene ambiguous. Per germline, CDR1 SGHDT and CDR2 YYEEEE. The CDR3 is 13 residues long. The V gene lost 4 bases and the J gene lost 4 bases, with 10 bases spanning the gap. The CDR3, as DNA: TGTGCCAGCAGCACCGACATAGCAGATACGCAGTATTTT. Residues: CASSTDIADTQYF.

Ten or more counts support this clonotype. This rearrangement joins TRBV12-3 or TRBV12-4 to TRBJ2-3; D is perhaps TRBD2 (6 bases). Trimming left V 3 bases short and J 4 bases short, with 17 bases between. The CDR3 loop spans 16 amino acids. The CDR3 nucleotides read TGTGCCAGCAGTTTTTCTCTCGGGAGCCGCGCAGATACGCAGTATTTT. This translates into CASSFSLGSRADTQYF.

In its sample, this clonotype was seen a few times. The genes are TRBV12-3 or TRBV12-4 and TRBJ1-1, with D tentatively TRBD1 (5 bases). The CDR3 is 17 amino acids. V was pared by 6 bases and J by 0 bases, with 20 bases between. In DNA, the CDR3 is TGTGCCAGCAGCCCTACCCGGACATTCACTTTGAACACTGAAGCTTTCTTT. Translating gives CASSPTRTFTLNTEAFF.

This clonotype was recorded at least ten times. The chain joins TRBV7-9 to TRBJ2-2; 9 positions agree with TRBD2. The CDR3 has 13 amino acids. CDR1 and CDR2 (germline): SEHNR, FQNEAQ (reference sequence). J gave up 7 bases and V 5 bases, and 2 bases lay outside the gene matches. The CDR3 protein is CASSQRGDGELFF. The CDR3, as DNA: TGTGCCAGCAGCCAGCGGGGGGACGGGGAGCTGTTTTTT.

The V gene is TRBV7-9, the J gene TRBJ2-7; 10 bases line up with TRBD1. This CDR3 comprises 16 residues. The germline V gene encodes CDR1 SEHNR and CDR2 FQNEAQ (reference sequence). V lost 5 bases, J lost 2 bases, and 9 bases stayed unmatched. The CDR3 is CASSALWTGGTYEQYF. DNA of the CDR3: TGTGCCAGCAGCGCCCTTTGGACAGGGGGGACCTACGAGCAGTACTTC.

This chain links TRBV15 with TRBJ2-1; D ambiguous. V shed 0 bases and J shed 7 bases, with 10 bases lying between them. The CDR3 consists of 14 residues. Germline V CDR1 and CDR2: LNHNV, YYDKDF (reference sequence). This CDR3 is CATSRDLEGNEQFF. The CDR3 region has the DNA TGTGCCACCAGCAGAGATCTCGAAGGGAATGAGCAGTTCTTC. Drawing the rest from reference TRBV15 and TRBJ2-1, the complete variable domain is DAMVIQNPRYQVTQFGKPVTLSCSQTLNHNVMYWYQQKSSQAPKLLFHYYDKDFNNEADTPDNFQSRRPNTSFCFLDIRSPGLGDTAMYLCATSRDLEGNEQFFGPGTRLTVL.

This clonotype was counted a few times. This chain links TRBV27 with TRBJ2-7; no clear D gene. Trimming cost V 5 bases and J 6 bases, with 14 bases left between them. The germline V gene encodes CDR1 MNHEY and CDR2 SMNVEV (reference sequence). The CDR3 extends over 13 amino acids. The chain's CDR3 is CASSPQVFGEQYF. The DNA for the CDR3 is TGTGCCAGCAGTCCTCAGGTGTTCGGCGAGCAGTACTTC.

A few counts support this clonotype. The rearrangement uses TRBV15 and TRBJ1-1; possibly TRBD1 for D (5 bases). The CDR3 sequence is 13 residues long. Trimming shortened V by 0 bases and J by 9 bases, and 11 bases separated the two germline ends. CDR1 is LNHNV, CDR2 YYDKDF, per germline (reference sequence). CDR3 DNA: TGTGCCACCAGCAGAGACGCGGGGGGTAAAGCTTTCTTT. This sequence encodes CATSRDAGGKAFF.

The sample holds a few counts of this clonotype. This chain joins TRBV6-5 and TRBJ2-7; D is uncertain. With 2 bases removed from V and 3 bases from J, the gap between germline ends came to 8 bases. This CDR3 is 13 amino acids long. Germline CDR1 reads MNHEY; CDR2 reads SVGAGI. The DNA of the CDR3 is TGTGCCAGCAGTTACCTCCCCGTCTACGAGCAGTACTTC. It translates to CASSYLPVYEQYF.

This clonotype was seen a few times. This chain joins TRBV5-1 and TRBJ2-5; D remains unclear. Trimming left V 4 bases short and J 2 bases short, with 12 bases between. Germline V gene lookup returns CDR1 SGHRS and CDR2 YFSETQ. The CDR3 sequence is 14 residues long. The CDR3 coding sequence is TGCGCCAGCAGCACGGACGTTACACAAGAGACCCAGTACTTC. This translates into CASSTDVTQETQYF.

The chain joins TRBV12-3 or TRBV12-4 to TRBJ1-6, with TRBD1 as a possible D gene (6 bases). The CDR3 consists of 16 residues. V lost 5 bases and J 0 bases, leaving 11 bases between the germline ends. The CDR3 loop is CASSQGKASYNSPLHF. The DNA for the CDR3 is TGTGCCAGCAGTCAGGGGAAGGCCTCCTATAATTCACCCCTCCACTTT.

This chain uses TRBV24-1 with TRBJ2-1; perhaps TRBD1 as D (5 bases). Trimming shortened V by 3 bases and J by 7 bases, and 18 bases separated the two germline ends. The CDR3 extends over 16 amino acids. CDR1 and CDR2 (germline): KGHDR, SFDVKD. This CDR3 reads CATSDGWTYLGNEQFF. CDR3 in DNA: TGTGCCACCAGTGATGGGTGGACATATCTTGGGAATGAGCAGTTCTTC.

The genes are TRBV7-9 and TRBJ2-4; D is uncertain. The ends were cut back, 5 bases at V and 5 bases at J, with 13 bases in the middle. The CDR3 is made up of 14 amino acids. Per germline, CDR1 SEHNR and CDR2 FQNEAQ (reference sequence). This CDR3 is CASSRDFDQNIQYF. The DNA for the CDR3 is TGTGCCAGCAGCAGGGATTTCGACCAAAACATTCAGTACTTC.

This clonotype was counted ten times or more. The rearrangement joins TRBV6-1 to TRBJ1-2, with 8 bases identical to TRBD1. Unmatched junction bases numbered 3, after V lost 6 bases and J lost 3 bases. Per germline, CDR1 MNHNS and CDR2 SASEGT. The CDR3 covers 13 residues. The DNA of the CDR3 is TGTGCCAGCAGCCGACAGGGGTACTATGGCTACACCTTC. It is translated as CASSRQGYYGYTF.

The chain has TRBV11-2 and TRBJ2-7; TRBD2 might be the D (6 bases). V gave up 0 bases and J gave up 2 bases, with 17 bases separating them. The CDR3 extends over 17 amino acids. Germline assignment: CDR1 SGHAT and CDR2 FQNNGV. CDR3 sequence (DNA): TGTGCCAGCAGCTTAGATGGGGTTACGGGAGCCCCCTACGAGCAGTACTTC. Residues: CASSLDGVTGAPYEQYF.

This chain joins TRBV6-1 and TRBJ2-5, with D unresolved. The CDR3 loop spans 13 amino acids. The germline CDR1 and CDR2 sequences are MNHNS and SASEGT. Trimming stripped 6 bases from V and 1 base from J, with 9 bases between. The CDR3 DNA is TGTGCCAGCAGGGTGGTGGCCCAAGAGACCCAGTACTTC. As protein: CASRVVAQETQYF.

This clonotype was recorded at least ten times. This chain joins TRBV6-5 and TRBJ1-1; unclear D gene. The CDR3 consists of 14 residues. Trimming took off 1 base at V and 1 base at J, with 7 bases between the two ends. Per germline, CDR1 MNHEY and CDR2 SVGAGI. The chain's CDR3 is CASSYFGENTEAFF. Written as DNA, the CDR3 is TGTGCCAGCAGTTACTTCGGGGAGAACACTGAAGCTTTCTTT.

This clonotype was observed a few times. The genes are TRBV6-2 or TRBV6-3 and TRBJ1-1; D remains unclear. Germline V lookup: CDR1 MNHEY, CDR2 SVGEGT. V was shortened by 2 bases and J by 3 bases, with 1 base between the two germline ends. The CDR3 loop spans 11 amino acids. The CDR3 nucleotides read TGTGCCAGCAGTTACCACACTGAAGCTTTCTTT. It specifies CASSYHTEAFF.

V gene TRBV10-3 combines with J gene TRBJ2-1; the match to TRBD2 covers 9 bases. V was clipped by 10 bases and J by 3 bases; unmatched bases: 7. In germline, CDR1 is ENHRY, CDR2 SYGVKD. This CDR3 contains 14 residues. CDR3 sequence: CATGTSRSYNEQFF. CDR3 nucleotide sequence: TGTGCCACCGGGACTAGCAGGAGCTACAATGAGCAGTTCTTC.

The CDR3 region is CASSPNGETEAFF. For the CDR3, the DNA is TGTGCCAGCAGCCCCAACGGGGAGACTGAAGCTTTCTTT. The rearrangement joins TRBV11-2 to TRBJ1-1; D remains unclear. The length of the CDR3 is 13 residues. Germline CDR1 reads SGHAT; CDR2 reads FQNNGV. Trimming cost V 5 bases and J 5 bases, with 12 bases left between them. Full variable domain (outside the CDR3, taken from reference TRBV11-2 and TRBJ1-1): EAGVAQSPRYKIIEKRQSVAFWCNPISGHATLYWYQQILGQGPKLLIQFQNNGVVDDSQLPKDRFSAERLKGVDSTLKIQPAKLEDSAVYLCASSPNGETEAFFGQGTRLTVV.